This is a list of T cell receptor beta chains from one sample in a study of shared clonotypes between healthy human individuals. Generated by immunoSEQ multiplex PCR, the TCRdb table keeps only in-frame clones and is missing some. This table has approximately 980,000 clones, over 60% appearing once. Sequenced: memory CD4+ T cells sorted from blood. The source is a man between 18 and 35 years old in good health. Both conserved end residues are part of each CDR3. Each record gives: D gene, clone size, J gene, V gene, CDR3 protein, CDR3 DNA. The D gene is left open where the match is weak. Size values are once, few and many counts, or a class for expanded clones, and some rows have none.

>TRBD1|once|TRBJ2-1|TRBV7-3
CASSSDRGNEQFF
TGTGCCAGCAGCTCCGACAGGGGGAATGAGCAGTTCTTC
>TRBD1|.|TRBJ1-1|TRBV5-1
CASSYGQGRFTEAFF
TGCGCCAGCAGCTATGGACAGGGCAGGTTCACTGAAGCTTTCTTT
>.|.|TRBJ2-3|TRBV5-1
CASSTRTTSTDTQYF
TGCGCCAGCAGCACAAGGACCACTAGCACAGATACGCAGTATTTT
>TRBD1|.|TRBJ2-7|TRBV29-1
CSVSGGYEQYF
TGCAGCGTTTCAGGGGGCTACGAGCAGTACTTC
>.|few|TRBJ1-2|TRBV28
CASSFGGRGYTF
TGTGCCAGCAGTTTTGGAGGGAGGGGCTACACCTTC
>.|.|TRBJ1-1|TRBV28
CATRGPNTEAFF
TGTGCCACCCGGGGACCGAACACTGAAGCTTTCTTT
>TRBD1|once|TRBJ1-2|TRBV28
CASSFGQGYGYTF
TGTGCCAGCAGTTTTGGACAGGGCTATGGCTACACCTTC
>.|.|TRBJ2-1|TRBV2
CASSEAGRYYNEQFF
TGTGCCAGCAGTGAAGCGGGGAGGTACTACAATGAGCAGTTCTTC
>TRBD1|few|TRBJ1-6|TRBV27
CASTRLQGAGGNSPLHF
TGTGCCAGCACCCGCCTCCAGGGGGCTGGGGGTAATTCACCCCTCCACTTT
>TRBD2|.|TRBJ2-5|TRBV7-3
CASSSEPTSGQETQYF
TGTGCCAGCAGCTCCGAACCCACTAGCGGCCAAGAGACCCAGTACTTC
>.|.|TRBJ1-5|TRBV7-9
CASSYEGGPNQPQHF
TGTGCCAGCAGCTACGAAGGGGGGCCCAATCAGCCCCAGCATTTT
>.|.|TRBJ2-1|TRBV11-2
CASTTGASYNEQFF
TGTGCCAGCACAACGGGGGCCTCCTACAATGAGCAGTTCTTC
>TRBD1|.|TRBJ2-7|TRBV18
CASSPPGQGDRDYEQYF
TGTGCCAGCTCACCACCGGGACAGGGTGATAGGGACTACGAGCAGTACTTC
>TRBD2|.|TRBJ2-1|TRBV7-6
CASSLGLAGDNEQFF
TGTGCCAGCAGCTTAGGTCTAGCGGGAGACAATGAGCAGTTCTTC
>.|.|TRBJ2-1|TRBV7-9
CASSLANAYNEQFF
TGTGCCAGCAGCTTAGCCAATGCCTACAATGAGCAGTTCTTC
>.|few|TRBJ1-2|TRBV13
CASSLGNTGGIGYTF
TGTGCCAGCAGCTTAGGCAATACAGGCGGCATTGGCTACACCTTC
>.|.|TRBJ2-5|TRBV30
CAWSVRVETQYF
TGTGCCTGGAGTGTACGAGTAGAGACCCAGTACTTC
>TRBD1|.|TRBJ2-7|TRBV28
CASVRTGGYEQYF
TGTGCCAGCGTCCGGACAGGGGGGTACGAGCAGTACTTC
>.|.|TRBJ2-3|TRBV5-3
CARSLRHRDSPPGDTQYF
TGTGCCAGAAGCCTTAGACACCGGGACTCTCCACCGGGGGATACGCAGTATTTT
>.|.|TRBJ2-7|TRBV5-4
CASSSQNSYEQYF
TGTGCCAGCAGCTCCCAGAACTCCTACGAGCAGTACTTC
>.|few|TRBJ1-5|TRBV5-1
CASSLGSQPNQPQHF
TGCGCCAGCAGCTTGGGTTCACAGCCCAATCAGCCCCAGCATTTT
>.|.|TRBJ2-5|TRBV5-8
CASSSQAPPETQYF
TGTGCCAGCAGCTCCCAGGCCCCCCCAGAGACCCAGTACTTC
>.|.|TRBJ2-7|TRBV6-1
CASSEIWVQGNSYEQYF
TGTGCCAGCAGTGAAATATGGGTTCAGGGGAACTCCTACGAGCAGTACTTC
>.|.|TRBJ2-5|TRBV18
CASSPGYQETQYF
TGTGCCAGCTCACCGGGGTATCAAGAGACCCAGTACTTC
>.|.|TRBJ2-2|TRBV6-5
CASSYGPGVGTGELFF
TGTGCCAGCAGTTACGGCCCAGGGGTTGGGACCGGGGAGCTGTTTTTT
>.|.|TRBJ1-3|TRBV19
CASSLDGRSGNTIYF
TGTGCCAGTAGTCTCGACGGCCGCTCTGGAAACACCATATATTTT
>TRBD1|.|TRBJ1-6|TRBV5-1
CASSLGQGGSPLHF
TGCGCCAGCAGCCTGGGACAGGGAGGTTCACCCCTCCACTTT
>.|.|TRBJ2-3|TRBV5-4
CASSLTGADTQYF
TGTGCCAGCAGCTTGACCGGGGCAGATACGCAGTATTTT
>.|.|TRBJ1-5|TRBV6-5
CASRSGGSNQPQHF
TGTGCCAGCAGGTCGGGGGGTTCCAATCAGCCCCAGCATTTT
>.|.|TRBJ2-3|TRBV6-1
CATRQADTQYF
TGTGCCACGCGGCAGGCAGATACGCAGTATTTT
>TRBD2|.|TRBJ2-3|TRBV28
CASSLWTSGRGPDTQYF
TGTGCCAGCAGTTTGTGGACTAGCGGGAGGGGGCCAGATACGCAGTATTTT
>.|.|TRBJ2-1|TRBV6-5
CASRSPGVLNEQFF
TGTGCCAGCAGGTCCCCGGGAGTCTTGAATGAGCAGTTCTTC
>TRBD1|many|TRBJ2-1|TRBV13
CASSFRWGDRDNNEQFF
TGTGCCAGCAGCTTTAGGTGGGGGGACAGGGACAACAATGAGCAGTTCTTC
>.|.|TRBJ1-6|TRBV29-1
CSVSTANNSPLHF
TGCAGCGTTTCGACAGCTAACAATTCACCCCTCCACTTT
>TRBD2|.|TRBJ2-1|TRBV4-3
CASSQDLRGSRSYNEQFF
TGCGCCAGCAGCCAAGATCTTCGCGGGAGTCGGTCCTACAATGAGCAGTTCTTC
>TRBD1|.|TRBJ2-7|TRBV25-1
CASSSQGQQYF
TGTGCCAGCAGCTCACAGGGGCAGCAGTACTTC
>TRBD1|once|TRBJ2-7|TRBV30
CAWSARGRGLAGEQYF
TGTGCCTGGAGTGCAAGGGGCAGGGGGTTGGCTGGGGAGCAGTACTTC
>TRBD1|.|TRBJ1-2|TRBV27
CASSFLGQGANGYTF
TGTGCCAGCAGTTTCTTAGGACAGGGGGCTAATGGCTACACCTTC
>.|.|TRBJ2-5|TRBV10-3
CAISPGKETQYF
TGTGCCATCAGTCCTGGGAAAGAGACCCAGTACTTC
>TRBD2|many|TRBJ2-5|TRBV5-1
CASSSGLAGGQETQYF
TGCGCCAGCAGCTCTGGACTAGCGGGAGGGCAAGAGACCCAGTACTTC
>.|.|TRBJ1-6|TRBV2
CASSQDTNSPLHF
TGTGCCAGCAGTCAGGATACAAATTCACCCCTCCACTTT
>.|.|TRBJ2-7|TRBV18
CASSPGDTSYEQYF
TGTGCCAGCTCACCTGGGGACACCTCCTACGAGCAGTACTTC
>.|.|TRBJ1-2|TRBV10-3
CAISESGVMGYTF
TGTGCCATCAGTGAGTCGGGGGTGATGGGCTACACCTTC
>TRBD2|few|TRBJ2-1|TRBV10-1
CASSLAGGNEQFF
TGCGCCAGCAGTCTAGCGGGAGGGAATGAGCAGTTCTTC
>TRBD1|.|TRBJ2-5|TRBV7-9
CASSLLVGTDFGETQYF
TGTGCCAGCAGCTTACTGGTCGGGACAGACTTTGGGGAGACCCAGTACTTC
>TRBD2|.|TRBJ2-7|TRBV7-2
CASRRLAGGPYEQYF
TGTGCCAGCAGGAGATTAGCGGGAGGCCCCTACGAGCAGTACTTC
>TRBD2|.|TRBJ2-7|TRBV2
CASSVASGGAYEQYF
TGTGCCAGCAGTGTGGCTAGCGGGGGGGCCTACGAGCAGTACTTC
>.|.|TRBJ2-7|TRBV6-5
CASYSTGSHEQYF
TGTGCCAGCTACTCAACAGGGTCCCACGAGCAGTACTTC
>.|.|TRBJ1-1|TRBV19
CASSRNGRSAFF
TGTGCCAGTAGTAGAAATGGGAGGTCGGCTTTCTTT